The present TCR beta chain was sequenced within a study of blood T cell repertoires in COVID-19. Trimming took 6 bases from V and 4 from J; bases not matched to a gene: 7. The CDR3 consists of 14 residues. Looked up from germline, CDR1 is SGHTA and CDR2 is FQGTGA. TCRdb's table, derived via immunoSEQ multiplex PCR, lists solely in-frame clones and lacks some. The sample lists 250,000 to 350,000 clones, around 82% occurring once. The sequence came from a human donor with COVID-19, enrolled during active disease. The donor label of this sample is uncertain. The sample consisted of peripheral blood. V usage is TRBV7-3 and J usage is TRBJ1-1; 8 bases match TRBD1. The CDR3 DNA reads TGTGCCAGCAGTCCGGACAGGGATAGCACTGAAGCTTTCTTT. Residues: CASSPDRDSTEAFF.